Listed here are 24 T cell receptor beta chains from one sample, sequenced in a study of breast tumors, draining lymph nodes, adjacent tissues (dated by TCRdb to about 2016). The receptor library was made with multiplex PCR. The listed sequencing device is Illumina HiSeq 2000. Starting from the raw public reads, TCRdb applied fastp trimming at Q25, assembled clones with MiXCR and retained in-frame beta chains. Rows with one shared CDR3 protein collapse into an entry with the most common genes and DNA. Recorded for this sample are around 130,000 distinct CDR3 sequences; about 20% of them occurred a single time. 2.2% of the sample comes from the top ten. Lymph node samples came from the axillary draining lymph nodes of breast cancer patients. Material: axillary lymph node tissue. These receptors all come from a female donor with breast cancer. Some clones in this sample may be carry-over from other donors' samples.

This clonotype was seen many times. The chain couples TRBV7-3 to TRBJ2-5; 8 bases map to TRBD2. The CDR3 is made up of 16 amino acids. Trimming at V came to 5 bases and at J to 5 bases, leaving 13 bases not matched to a gene. Germline V gene data show CDR1 as SGHTA and CDR2 as FQGTGA. The CDR3 sequence: CASSTNSAGVSETQYF. The CDR3, as DNA: TGTGCCAGCAGCACAAACTCAGCGGGAGTATCGGAGACCCAGTACTTC.

This clonotype was seen at least ten times. V is TRBV7-9 and J is TRBJ2-5; TRBD2 matches at 9 bases. Trimming removed 4 bases from V and 5 bases from J; junction bases left unmatched: 11. The V gene's germline CDR1 is SEHNR and CDR2 FQNEAQ (reference sequence). The CDR3 consists of 16 residues. The CDR3 spells CASSYSLSGGAETQYF. In DNA form, the CDR3 reads TGTGCCAGCAGCTACTCCCTTAGCGGGGGCGCGGAGACCCAGTACTTC.

The V call is TRBV28, the J call TRBJ1-4; tentatively, D is TRBD1 (5 bases). This CDR3 has 14 amino acids. Trimming stripped 5 bases from V and 7 bases from J, with 14 bases between. Germline V gives CDR1 MDHEN, CDR2 SYDVKM. CDR3 residues: CASSMTDVSEKLFF. For the CDR3, the DNA is TGTGCCAGCAGTATGACAGATGTCAGTGAAAAACTGTTTTTT. Variable domain in full (rest from reference TRBV28 and TRBJ1-4): DVKVTQSSRYLVKRTGEKVFLECVQDMDHENMFWYRQDPGLGLRLIYFSYDVKMKEKGDIPEGYSVSREKKERFSLILESASTNQTSMYLCASSMTDVSEKLFFGSGTQLSVL.

This clonotype has at least ten counts. The rearrangement links TRBV5-1 to TRBJ2-1; 9 bases are a match to TRBD1. Looked up from germline, CDR1 is SGHRS and CDR2 is YFSETQ. V shed 3 bases, J shed 7 bases, and the junction held 8 bases outside the gene matches. The CDR3 is 15 residues long. The CDR3 bases are TGCGCCAGCAGCTCCGCCGGGGACAGGGTTAATGAGCAGTTCTTC. Translated, it gives CASSSAGDRVNEQFF.

This clonotype was observed many times. DNA of the CDR3: TGTGCCAGCAGCTTCGGACTAGACAATGAGCAGTTCTTC. Encoded protein: CASSFGLDNEQFF. The J gene is TRBJ2-1, the V gene TRBV3-1, with TRBD2 matching 7 bases. The CDR3 spans 13 residues. J was trimmed by 5 bases and V by 5 bases; bases with no gene match: 3. Germline V gene lookup returns CDR1 LGHDT and CDR2 YNNKEL (reference sequence).

There are many counts of this clonotype. The chain employs TRBV28 and TRBJ2-1; D remains unclear. The CDR3 length is 13 residues. Trimming removed 7 bases at V and 1 base at J, with 8 bases between. The germline V gene encodes CDR1 MDHEN and CDR2 SYDVKM. The CDR3 here is CASIPASYNEQFF. The CDR3, as DNA: TGTGCCAGCATCCCCGCGTCCTACAATGAGCAGTTCTTC.

The chain is built from TRBV28 and TRBJ2-7; tentatively, D is TRBD2 (6 bases). V gave up 7 bases and J gave up 2 bases, with 15 bases separating them. There are 14 residues in the CDR3. Germline assignment: CDR1 MDHEN and CDR2 SYDVKM. The CDR3 nucleotides read TGTGCCAGCACCCTGGAGGAGGGGACCTACGAGCAGTACTTC. It specifies CASTLEEGTYEQYF.

This clonotype has a count of ten or more. The genes are TRBV20-1 and TRBJ1-2; D remains unclear. The CDR3 covers 13 residues. Germline values: CDR1 DFQATT, CDR2 SNEGSKA (reference sequence). The V gene lost 2 bases and the J gene lost 4 bases, with 11 bases spanning the gap. CDR3 region: CSARSLNSYGYTF. In DNA, the CDR3 is TGCAGTGCTAGATCGCTCAATAGCTATGGCTACACCTTC.

At least ten counts were recorded for this clonotype. The V gene is TRBV9, the J gene TRBJ2-2; possible D gene TRBD2, 6 bases. The CDR3 runs to 12 residues. Trimming cost V 7 bases and J 2 bases, with 6 bases left between them. Germline-derived CDR1 and CDR2 are SGDLS and YYNGEE. CDR3 sequence reads: CASGTNTGELFF. In DNA form, the CDR3 reads TGTGCCAGCGGGACTAACACCGGGGAGCTGTTTTTT. The full variable domain, in which reference TRBV9 and TRBJ2-2 provide the parts outside the CDR3, is DSGVTQTPKHLITATGQRVTLRCSPRSGDLSVYWYQQSLDQGLQFLIQYYNGEERAKGNILERFSAQQFPDLHSELNLSSLELGDSALYFCASGTNTGELFFGEGSRLTVL.

Ten or more counts support this clonotype. V usage is TRBV11-2 and J usage is TRBJ2-1; 13 bases agree with TRBD2. Germline assignment: CDR1 SGHAT and CDR2 FQNNGV. The CDR3 runs to 18 residues. Unmatched junction bases numbered 5, after V lost 3 bases and J lost 0 bases. In nucleotides, the CDR3 is TGTGCCAGCAGCTTTCGACTAGCGGGGGGAAGCTCCTACAATGAGCAGTTCTTC. The encoded protein is CASSFRLAGGSSYNEQFF.

This clonotype was counted many times. The chain combines TRBV29-1 with TRBJ2-6; the D is unclear. Trimming stripped 6 bases from V and 3 bases from J, with 6 bases between. Germline V CDR1 and CDR2: SQVTM, ANQGSEA. The CDR3 covers 12 residues. Here the CDR3 reads CSVDHGANVLTF. The DNA of the CDR3 is TGCAGCGTCGACCATGGGGCCAACGTCCTGACTTTC.

This clonotype appeared many times. The CDR3, as DNA: TGTGCCACCAGTGATTTGTGGGGGGACAGGAGGAGCTCCTACGAGCAGTACTTC. This gives the protein CATSDLWGDRRSSYEQYF. This rearrangement joins TRBV24-1 to TRBJ2-7; TRBD1 matches at 8 bases. Unmatched junction bases numbered 9, after V lost 0 bases and J lost 0 bases. Looked up from germline, CDR1 is KGHDR and CDR2 is SFDVKD. The CDR3 loop spans 18 amino acids.

This clonotype was recorded at least ten times. The chain uses TRBV3-1 and TRBJ1-2; 7 nucleotides agree with TRBD1. The V segment lost 2 bases and the J segment 8 bases; nucleotides outside the gene matches: 2. The CDR3 is 12 amino acids. Germline CDR1 and CDR2: LGHDT and YNNKEL (reference sequence). CDR3 loop: CASSQPGGGYTF. In DNA, the CDR3 is TGTGCCAGCAGCCAACCAGGGGGAGGCTACACCTTC.

The sample holds many counts of this clonotype. The chain employs TRBV6-5 and TRBJ2-7; D remains unclear. Trimming took off 0 bases at V and 6 bases at J, with 9 bases between the two ends. Germline CDR1 reads MNHEY; CDR2 reads SVGAGI. This CDR3 contains 13 residues. Here the CDR3 DNA reads TGTGCCAGCAGTTACTCCCCGAGCCTCGAGCAGTACTTC. Translating it yields CASSYSPSLEQYF.

The sample holds many counts of this clonotype. The chain recombines TRBV7-8 with TRBJ2-6; perhaps TRBD1 as D (6 bases). CDR1 and CDR2 from the germline V gene are SGHVS and FQNEAQ. The ends were cut back, 3 bases at V and 1 base at J, with 10 bases in the middle. The CDR3 runs 16 residues. The CDR3 region has the DNA TGTGCCAGCAGCTTCTGGACAGTGTCTGGGGCCAACGTCCTGACTTTC. Its protein product is CASSFWTVSGANVLTF.

This clonotype was seen at least ten times. The V and J genes are TRBV11-2 and TRBJ2-3, with D possibly matching TRBD2 (6 bases). This CDR3 has 20 residues. Trimming removed 8 bases at V and 0 bases at J, with 30 bases between. The germline V gene has CDR1 SGHAT and CDR2 FQNNGV. CDR3 DNA: TGTGCCAGCTCACCCTACCCCTACACGGGGGAGCGCACTAGCACAGATACGCAGTATTTT. Translating gives CASSPYPYTGERTSTDTQYF.

This clonotype was recorded many times. The V gene is TRBV19, the J gene TRBJ1-2, with D maybe TRBD1 (5 bases). In germline, CDR1 is LNHDA, CDR2 SQIVND (reference sequence). This CDR3 has 15 residues. V was clipped by 5 bases and J by 8 bases, with 21 bases between them. The CDR3 coding sequence is TGTGCCAGTAGTGAAGAGACAGAGAGACTGAGGGGCTACACCTTC. Its protein is CASSEETERLRGYTF.

Worth noting for this clonotype: This sequence may be a read error, since a much larger clone differs from it by one base. This chain joins TRBV28 and TRBJ2-7, with TRBD1 identical over 10 bases. The CDR3 is 14 amino acids. Germline assignment: CDR1 MDHEN and CDR2 SYDVKM. V shed 8 bases, J shed 4 bases, and the junction held 8 bases outside the gene matches. CDR3 DNA: TGTGCCAGCGGAAGGACAGGGGGTTATTACGAGCAGTACTTC. It specifies CASGRTGGYYEQYF.

At least ten counts were recorded for this clonotype. J is TRBJ1-2 and V is TRBV5-8; D possibly corresponds to TRBD1 (5 bases). The germline gives CDR1 SGHTS, CDR2 YDEGEE. The CDR3 covers 14 residues. Trimming pared 0 bases from V and 2 bases from J, leaving 8 bases between. Written as DNA, the CDR3 is TGTGCCAGCAGCTTGGTCGGGGGAAACTATGGCTACACCTTC. This encodes CASSLVGGNYGYTF.

This clonotype was seen ten or more times. The chain links TRBV10-3 to TRBJ2-7; 11 bases match TRBD1. This CDR3 contains 14 residues. CDR1 and CDR2 from the germline V gene are ENHRY and SYGVKD. J was trimmed by 3 bases and V by 6 bases; bases with no gene match: 4. In nucleotides, the CDR3 is TGTGCCATCAGGGGGACAGGGGGAGGCTACGAGCAGTACTTC. Its protein product is CAIRGTGGGYEQYF.

This clonotype has at least ten counts. This rearrangement joins TRBV7-8 to TRBJ2-1; possibly TRBD1 for D (6 bases). The V gene lost 3 bases and the J gene lost 9 bases, with 12 bases spanning the gap. The length of the CDR3 is 13 residues. Per germline, CDR1 SGHVS and CDR2 FQNEAQ. In nucleotides, the CDR3 is TGTGCCAGCAGCTTGCCACAGGGAACTGAGCAGTTCTTC. Translated: CASSLPQGTEQFF.

At least ten counts were recorded for this clonotype. The V gene is TRBV7-9, the J gene TRBJ2-6; D may be TRBD1 (6 bases). Germline CDR1 SEHNR, CDR2 FQNEAQ (reference sequence). This CDR3 comprises 15 residues. V lost 5 bases and J 4 bases, leaving 12 bases between the germline ends. The CDR3 sequence is CASSPQGTGANVLTF. DNA of the CDR3: TGTGCCAGCAGCCCACAGGGAACCGGGGCCAACGTCCTGACTTTC.

In the case of this clonotype: A single base separates this from a much larger clone, so it may be a read error. The chain recombines TRBV18 with TRBJ1-2, with D unresolved. This CDR3 is built from 14 residues. CDR1 is KGHSH and CDR2 is LQKENI in the germline V gene. V lost 2 bases, J lost 8 bases, and 15 bases lay in between. DNA for the CDR3: TGTGCCAGCTCACCAATTACGGCGGTAGACGGCTACACCTTC. This encodes CASSPITAVDGYTF.

The chain recombines TRBV27 with TRBJ1-1; possibly TRBD1 for D (6 bases). The CDR3 length is 15 residues. CDR1 MNHEY and CDR2 SMNVEV come from the germline V gene (reference sequence). Trimming removed 5 bases from V and 0 bases from J, with 13 bases in between. CDR3 loop: CASSPGTSMNTEAFF. CDR3 coding DNA: TGTGCCAGCAGTCCTGGGACATCCATGAACACTGAAGCTTTCTTT.